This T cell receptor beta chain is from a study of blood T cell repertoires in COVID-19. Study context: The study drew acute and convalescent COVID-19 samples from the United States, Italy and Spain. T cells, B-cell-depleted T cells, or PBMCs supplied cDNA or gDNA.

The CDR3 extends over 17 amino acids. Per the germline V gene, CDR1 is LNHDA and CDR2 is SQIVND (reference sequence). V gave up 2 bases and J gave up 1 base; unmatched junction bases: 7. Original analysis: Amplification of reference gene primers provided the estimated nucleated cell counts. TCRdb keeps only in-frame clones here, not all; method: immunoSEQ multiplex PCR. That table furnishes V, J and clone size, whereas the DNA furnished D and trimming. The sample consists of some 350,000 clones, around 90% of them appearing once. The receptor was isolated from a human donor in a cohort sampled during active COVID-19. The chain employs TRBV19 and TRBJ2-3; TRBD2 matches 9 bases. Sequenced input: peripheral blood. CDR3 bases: TGTGCCAGTAGTATAAGGGCTAGCGGGGTTGGCACAGATACGCAGTATTTT. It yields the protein CASSIRASGVGTDTQYF.